This T cell receptor (beta chain) originates from a study of early T cells in non-severe SARS-CoV-2 infection. Germline-derived CDR1 and CDR2 are MNHEY and SVGEGT. Trimming cost V 2 bases and J 3 bases, with 13 bases left between them. The CDR3 spans 15 residues. Many counts were recorded for this clonotype. TCRdb fed the 5' RACE reads into MiXCR, producing one record per CDR3 protein. The sample has 70,000 or so distinct CDR3 sequences, under 15% seen once; the top ten hold 1.3%. The clonotype originates from an adult who was a healthcare worker with PCR-confirmed SARS-CoV-2 infection or an uninfected control (not recorded which). Material for sequencing was whole blood. The chain couples TRBV6-2 or TRBV6-3 to TRBJ2-5, with D unresolved. CDR3: CASSYPAKGKETQYF. The CDR3 DNA follows: TGTGCCAGCAGTTACCCAGCGAAGGGCAAAGAGACCCAGTACTTC.